Shown below are 5 T cell receptor beta chains from a single sample sequenced in a study of post-analysis software for immune sequencing data. The antigens for these receptors are not known. Built from TCR beta cDNA, the libraries had unique molecular identifiers in them. TCRdb re-called the PCR reads through MiXCR, storing one row per CDR3 protein. In the table there are some 690,000 distinct CDR3 sequences, just under 30% of which are singletons. Study-wide results and limits: Relative to controls, patients had roughly five TRBV segments at higher frequency, with TRBV5-6, TRBV5-1 and TRBV20-1 among these.

Material for sequencing was blood. The receptors originated from a girl under 18 with multiple sclerosis.

This clonotype has at least ten counts. The chain is built from TRBV15 and TRBJ2-7; D is unclear. V dropped 1 base and J dropped 4 bases, with 8 bases sitting between them. CDR3 size: 13 residues. Germline CDR1 LNHNV, CDR2 YYDKDF (reference sequence). The CDR3 loop is CATSRVPPYEQYF. The CDR3 DNA sequence: TGTGCCACCAGCAGAGTGCCCCCATACGAGCAGTACTTC.

This chain connects TRBV6-5 to TRBJ2-1, with a possible D match to TRBD1 (6 bases). Trimming took 7 bases from V and 3 from J, leaving 10 bases between them. CDR1 and CDR2 (germline): MNHEY, SVGAGI. The CDR3 spans 13 residues. CDR3 DNA: TGTGCCAGCACCGGGACAAACTACAATGAGCAGTTCTTC. Translation: CASTGTNYNEQFF.

J is TRBJ1-4 and V is TRBV28; 10 bases are shared with TRBD1. Per germline, CDR1 MDHEN and CDR2 SYDVKM. J was trimmed by 6 bases and V by 6 bases; bases with no gene match: 1. The CDR3 covers 13 residues. The CDR3 reads CASRGTGDEKLFF. CDR3 coding DNA: TGTGCCAGCAGGGGGACAGGGGATGAAAAACTGTTTTTT.

V gene TRBV12-5 combines with J gene TRBJ2-1; D remains ambiguous. Trimming shortened V by 5 bases and J by 3 bases, and 14 bases separated the two germline ends. CDR1 LGHNT and CDR2 FRNRAP come from the germline V gene. CDR3 length equals 15 residues. The CDR3 DNA is TGTGCTAGTGGTCCCGGCAGGAGTTTCTACAATGAGCAGTTCTTC. Its translation is CASGPGRSFYNEQFF.

The chain links TRBV28 to TRBJ2-6, with D hard to call. Germline values: CDR1 MDHEN, CDR2 SYDVKM. Trimming took 9 bases from V and 1 from J, leaving 10 bases between them. The CDR3 spans 14 residues. The CDR3 DNA reads as TGTGCCAGGCTGGGATATTCTGGGGCCAACGTCCTGACTTTC. Translation gives CARLGYSGANVLTF.